This T cell receptor (beta chain) was captured in a study of T cell responses to AZD1222 COVID-19 vaccine. General study results and limits: It should be noted that donors were predominantly white British and more often female, and clonal diversity was possibly underestimated.

Clones were sequenced by immunoSEQ multiplex PCR, and TCRdb holds only the in-frame ones, with some missing. The sample holds about 120,000 clones, 90% seen once. Germline V lookup: CDR1 KGHDR, CDR2 SFDVKD. The CDR3 sequence is 12 residues long. V was pared by 1 base and J by 7 bases, with 4 bases between. On this clone itself: Its antigen is still unknown.

This sequence originates from an adult who received the MenACWY meningococcal vaccine as a control. The sequencing here drew on peripheral blood, taken 28 days after the second dose of the MenACWY control vaccine. The V call is TRBV24-1, the J call TRBJ2-1; D call uncertain. CDR3 nucleotide sequence: TGTGCCACCAGTGATTTCGTGAATGAGCAGTTCTTC. This sequence encodes CATSDFVNEQFF.